This T cell receptor (beta chain) was captured by sequencing in a study of shared clonotypes between healthy human individuals. Study findings and constraints: Clonotypes not shared had lower generation probabilities than those common to all four donors. An effect of sequencing depth on clonotype sharing among donors was expected.

About this clone itself: Antigen unknown.

Sequencing was performed with immunoSEQ multiplex PCR; in TCRdb, only in-frame clones are kept and a portion is missing. Of almost 750,000 clones in the sample, about two thirds are singletons; the top ten hold less than 2%. This CDR3 comprises 16 residues. Trimming stripped 3 bases from V and 7 bases from J, with 18 bases between. Germline V gives CDR1 MDHEN, CDR2 SYDVKM. HIV-negative, healthy adults without recent acute infections or vaccinations were the donors. CD4+ cells underwent separation, giving CD45RA+ naive and CD45RA-negative memory subsets. The sequenced material came from memory CD4+ T cells sorted from blood. Stated subset: CD45RA-negative fraction. This sequence joins TRBV28 and TRBJ2-2; D uncertain. This clonotype originated in a woman aged 30 to 39 in good health. The CDR3 sequence: CASSLLVQAIGGELFF. In nucleotides, the CDR3 is TGTGCCAGCAGTTTGCTCGTTCAGGCGATTGGCGGGGAGCTGTTTTTT.